The 31 T cell receptor beta chains below all came from one sample that was sequenced in a study of T-cell memory formation after mild COVID-19. TCRdb called the 5' RACE reads again in MiXCR, with one record for every CDR3 protein. The sample comprises 300,000 to 400,000 distinct CDR3 sequences, over 10% of which are singletons, and 20% to 25% rests with the top ten. Specimen: PBMCs or a T cell subset sorted from them (not recorded which). These receptors came from a man between 18 and 35 years old who had mild COVID-19 (a few samples of this study predate the infection). Cell type and time point are not known.

This clonotype was observed a few times. The chain employs TRBV20-1 and TRBJ1-5; 7 bases line up with TRBD1. The germline gives CDR1 DFQATT, CDR2 SNEGSKA (reference sequence). The CDR3 runs to 13 residues. The V and J ends lost 5 bases and 0 bases, in that order; junction bases with no gene match: 1. The CDR3 sequence: CSADRDSNQPQHF. Here the CDR3 DNA reads TGCAGTGCTGACAGGGATAGCAATCAGCCCCAGCATTTT.

This clonotype showed up many times. The CDR3, as DNA: TGCGCCAGCAGCTTGGCCTTATCGGGGGGAGAGACCCAGTACTTC. Encoded protein: CASSLALSGGETQYF. V is TRBV5-1 and J is TRBJ2-5; 7 bases align to TRBD2. The CDR3 totals 15 residues. V shed 0 bases and J 4 bases; nucleotides not matched to a gene: 6. The germline CDR1 and CDR2 sequences are SGHRS and YFSETQ. The whole variable domain, remainder taken from reference TRBV5-1 and TRBJ2-5, is KAGVTQTPRYLIKTRGQQVTLSCSPISGHRSVSWYQQTPGQGLQFLFEYFSETQRNKGNFPGRFSGRQFSNSRSEMNVSTLELGDSALYLCASSLALSGGETQYFGPGTRLLVL.

This chain connects TRBV6-2 or TRBV6-3 to TRBJ2-1; D gene ambiguous. Looked up from germline, CDR1 is MNHEY and CDR2 is SVGEGT. Trimming left V 4 bases short and J 2 bases short, with 12 bases between. CDR3 size: 15 residues. CDR3 loop: CASSLLSETYNEQFF. As DNA, the CDR3 is TGTGCCAGCAGTTTATTAAGCGAAACCTACAATGAGCAGTTCTTC.

There are many counts of this clonotype. The V gene is TRBV7-2, the J gene TRBJ1-1, with D perhaps matching TRBD1 (6 bases). In germline, CDR1 is SGHTA, CDR2 FQGNSA. Trimming left V 1 base short and J 1 base short, with 13 bases between. This CDR3 has 16 amino acids. The CDR3 is CASSLGGTPSNTEAFF. CDR3 DNA: TGTGCCAGCAGCTTAGGGGGGACACCCTCGAACACTGAAGCTTTCTTT. The variable domain in full, completed from reference TRBV7-2 and TRBJ1-1, reads GAGVSQSPSNKVTEKGKDVELRCDPISGHTALYWYRQSLGQGLEFLIYFQGNSAPDKSGLPSDRFSAERTGGSVSTLTIQRTQQEDSAVYLCASSLGGTPSNTEAFFGQGTRLTVV.

A few counts support this clonotype. The chain combines TRBV5-1 with TRBJ2-3; D is undetermined. The CDR3 loop spans 13 amino acids. Per the germline V gene, CDR1 is SGHRS and CDR2 is YFSETQ. V gave up 4 bases and J gave up 4 bases, with 10 bases separating them. The CDR3 loop is CASSPQIPDTQYF. In DNA, the CDR3 is TGCGCCAGCAGCCCCCAAATTCCAGATACGCAGTATTTT.

The sample holds many counts of this clonotype. The chain has TRBV4-2 and TRBJ1-6; unclear D gene. From germline, CDR1 is LGHNA and CDR2 YNFKEQ. This CDR3 region has 15 residues. V gave up 0 bases and J gave up 13 bases, with 16 bases separating them. The CDR3 DNA reads TGTGCCAGCAGCCAAGATCCCGGTCCGGAGGAGCCCCTCCACTTT. Protein: CASSQDPGPEEPLHF.

The chain recombines TRBV10-3 with TRBJ1-1; 7 nucleotides align to TRBD1. Trimming took 3 bases from V and 1 from J; bases not matched to a gene: 5. The CDR3 length is 15 residues. In germline, CDR1 is ENHRY, CDR2 SYGVKD. This CDR3 reads CAISDTGDRNTEAFF. The DNA of the CDR3 is TGTGCCATCAGTGACACGGGGGACAGGAACACTGAAGCTTTCTTT.

This clonotype showed up just a few times. The chain couples TRBV5-1 to TRBJ1-1, with TRBD1 matching 7 bases. Germline values: CDR1 SGHRS, CDR2 YFSETQ. The V gene end was trimmed by 4 bases and the J gene end by 4 bases; junction bases not matched to a gene: 7. This CDR3 contains 14 residues. CDR3 coding DNA: TGCGCCAGCAGCGGCCAGGGGGGAAGCACTGAAGCTTTCTTT. Amino acids: CASSGQGGSTEAFF.

A word on this clonotype: A much larger clone is a single base away; this may be a read error. This chain links TRBV4-1 with TRBJ1-6; D is possibly TRBD1 (6 bases). This CDR3 has 15 amino acids. The germline V gene has CDR1 MGHRA and CDR2 YSYEKL. The CDR3 spells CPSSQEVTGDSPLHF. The CDR3 nucleotides read TGCCCCAGCAGCCAAGAGGTGACAGGAGATTCACCCCTCCACTTT.

This clonotype was picked up a small number of times. The chain combines TRBV9 with TRBJ1-3; D not resolved. V was trimmed by 0 bases and J by 0 bases, leaving 13 bases between them. The V gene's germline CDR1 is SGDLS and CDR2 YYNGEE. The CDR3 totals 17 residues. This CDR3 is CASSVGRGLHSGNTIYF. CDR3 DNA: TGTGCCAGCAGCGTAGGAAGAGGGTTGCACTCTGGAAACACCATATATTTT. Full variable domain (rest looked up from reference TRBV9 and TRBJ1-3): DSGVTQTPKHLITATGQRVTLRCSPRSGDLSVYWYQQSLDQGLQFLIQYYNGEERAKGNILERFSAQQFPDLHSELNLSSLELGDSALYFCASSVGRGLHSGNTIYFGEGSWLTVV.

This clonotype was seen more than once but under ten times. An end of the junction differs from the germline gene, which may be a read error. This sequence joins TRBV6-4 and TRBJ2-1, with TRBD2 matching 12 bases. CDR3 length: 17 amino acids. Per germline, CDR1 MRHNA and CDR2 SNTAGT. The CDR3 region is CASSDTPLAGGYKEQFF. CDR3 nucleotides: TGTGCCAGCAGTGACACCCCTCTAGCGGGGGGGTACAAGGAGCAGTTCTTC.

This clonotype was counted only a few times. The chain uses TRBV5-1 and TRBJ2-6; 13 bases match TRBD2. CDR3 length: 18 residues. Germline-derived CDR1 and CDR2 are SGHRS and YFSETQ. After removal of 2 bases from V and 2 bases from J, the junction contained 4 bases not matched to a gene. The CDR3 reads CASSLQLAGGPGANVLTF. CDR3 bases: TGCGCCAGCAGCTTACAACTAGCGGGGGGGCCTGGGGCCAACGTCCTGACTTTC.

This clonotype has more than one count but fewer than ten. The chain combines TRBV3-1 with TRBJ2-5; either TRBD1 or TRBD2 may supply D (5 bases each). Trimming cost V 6 bases and J 2 bases, with 19 bases left between them. Germline CDR1 and CDR2: LGHDT and YNNKEL (reference sequence). The CDR3 totals 16 residues. This CDR3 is CASRPRGAALQETQYF. DNA for the CDR3: TGTGCCAGCAGACCAAGGGGAGCGGCGCTACAAGAGACCCAGTACTTC.

The table lists this clonotype with a few counts. In DNA form, the CDR3 reads TGCAGTGCTAATCAGGAAGATCAGCCCCAGCATTTT. It yields the protein CSANQEDQPQHF. The chain recombines TRBV20-1 with TRBJ1-5, with D uncertain. The CDR3 is 12 amino acids. The V end was cut by 4 bases, the J end by 5 bases, with 9 bases between. Germline V gene sequence: CDR1 DFQATT, CDR2 SNEGSKA (reference sequence).

This clonotype was seen a handful of times. The rearrangement uses TRBV4-2 and TRBJ2-3; 11 positions match TRBD2. Germline V lookup: CDR1 LGHNA, CDR2 YNFKEQ. Trimming removed 8 bases from V and 1 base from J; junction bases left unmatched: 2. The CDR3 consists of 14 residues. The CDR3, as DNA: TGTGCCAGCCAACTAGCGGGGGGCACAGATACGCAGTATTTT. It codes for CASQLAGGTDTQYF.

This clonotype was observed many times. This chain connects TRBV20-1 to TRBJ2-5; 12 nucleotides agree with TRBD2. V shed 3 bases and J 1 base; nucleotides not matched to a gene: 3. CDR3 length: 15 residues. Germline V gene sequence: CDR1 DFQATT, CDR2 SNEGSKA (reference sequence). The CDR3 region has the DNA TGCAGTGCTAGTCCTAGCGGGGGGGCCCAAGAGACCCAGTACTTC. Amino acid sequence: CSASPSGGAQETQYF.

This clonotype has only a few counts. The chain recombines TRBV5-1 with TRBJ2-3; D call uncertain. There are 16 residues in the CDR3. Germline loops: CDR1 SGHRS, CDR2 YFSETQ. The V gene lost 2 bases and the J gene lost 1 base, with 14 bases spanning the gap. CDR3 DNA: TGCGCCAGCAGCTTAACCCCGGACGGACGCACAGATACGCAGTATTTT. It is translated as CASSLTPDGRTDTQYF.

The chain recombines TRBV6-6 with TRBJ2-3, with D unresolved. The CDR3 runs 11 residues. Germline CDR1 reads MNHNY; CDR2 reads SVGAGI (reference sequence). V was shortened by 7 bases and J by 5 bases, with 7 bases between the two germline ends. CDR3 coding DNA: TGTGCCAGCACATTTATAGATACGCAGTATTTT. It specifies CASTFIDTQYF.

The rearrangement joins TRBV7-2 to TRBJ2-1, with 7 bases fitting TRBD2. The germline CDR1 and CDR2 sequences are SGHTA and FQGNSA. The CDR3 loop spans 15 amino acids. V gave up 3 bases and J gave up 2 bases; unmatched junction bases: 4. CDR3 DNA: TGTGCCAGCAGCTTGGGAGCGGGGACCTACAATGAGCAGTTCTTC. It translates to CASSLGAGTYNEQFF. The whole variable domain, remainder taken from reference TRBV7-2 and TRBJ2-1, is GAGVSQSPSNKVTEKGKDVELRCDPISGHTALYWYRQSLGQGLEFLIYFQGNSAPDKSGLPSDRFSAERTGGSVSTLTIQRTQQEDSAVYLCASSLGAGTYNEQFFGPGTRLTVL.

This clonotype has only a few counts. This chain connects TRBV10-2 to TRBJ1-1; tentatively, D is TRBD1 (6 bases). Germline CDR1 and CDR2: WSHSY and SAAADI. Between the trimmed V and J ends, which lost 2 bases and 8 bases, there was a span of 9 bases. The CDR3 is made up of 12 amino acids. The CDR3 nucleotides read TGCGCCAGCAGTGAGGGGGGGCTGGAAGCTTTCTTT. As protein: CASSEGGLEAFF.

The chain uses TRBV20-1 and TRBJ2-4; a possible D gene is TRBD2 (7 bases). Germline values: CDR1 DFQATT, CDR2 SNEGSKA (reference sequence). Trimming took off 7 bases at V and 9 bases at J, with 16 bases between the two ends. The CDR3 is 12 amino acids. CDR3: CSVTNREGIQYF. The CDR3 DNA reads TGCAGTGTTACGAACAGGGAGGGCATTCAGTACTTC.

In this sample, this clonotype turned up many times. This chain joins TRBV11-2 and TRBJ2-2; weak D call: TRBD2 (5 bases). V was shortened by 10 bases and J by 1 base, with 7 bases between the two germline ends. This CDR3 region has 12 residues. From germline, CDR1 is SGHAT and CDR2 FQNNGV. The CDR3 sequence is CAIRGNTGELFF. The CDR3 DNA follows: TGTGCCATCCGGGGGAACACCGGGGAGCTGTTTTTT.

This clonotype was observed many times. The rearrangement links TRBV12-3 or TRBV12-4 to TRBJ2-5; D is uncertain. This CDR3 is built from 14 residues. V was trimmed by 2 bases and J by 2 bases, leaving 9 bases between them. CDR3 loop: CASSLPTTQETQYF. CDR3 sequence (DNA): TGTGCCAGCAGTTTACCGACAACGCAAGAGACCCAGTACTTC.

This clonotype came up many times. This chain uses TRBV12-3 or TRBV12-4 with TRBJ2-7; no clear D. The CDR3 contains 16 residues. V lost 0 bases and J lost 0, with 12 bases in between. CDR3 in DNA: TGTGCCAGCAGTTTAGCTTTCGGAGATCTCTCCTACGAGCAGTACTTC. Its translation is CASSLAFGDLSYEQYF.

The chain employs TRBV5-5 and TRBJ1-2; D is possibly TRBD1 (5 bases). The germline V gene has CDR1 SGHKS and CDR2 YYEKEE (reference sequence). The length of the CDR3 is 14 residues. V lost 2 bases to trimming and J lost 5 bases, with 13 bases between them. The CDR3 loop is CASSFRGELYGYTF. DNA for the CDR3: TGTGCCAGCAGCTTCCGGGGGGAGCTTTATGGCTACACCTTC.

This clonotype turned up a few times. The J gene is TRBJ2-3, the V gene TRBV12-3 or TRBV12-4; 8 bases agree with TRBD1. The CDR3 totals 14 residues. Trimming removed 8 bases from V and 0 bases from J; junction bases left unmatched: 4. The CDR3 bases are TGTGCCAGCGAAGACAGGGGTAGCACAGATACGCAGTATTTT. This gives the protein CASEDRGSTDTQYF.

In its sample, this clonotype was seen a few times. The chain is built from TRBV11-2 and TRBJ1-5; 7 bases match TRBD1. Germline V gene lookup returns CDR1 SGHAT and CDR2 FQNNGV. The length of the CDR3 is 15 residues. Trimming took 2 bases from V and 4 from J; bases not matched to a gene: 5. The CDR3 bases are TGTGCCAGCAGCTTAAGCCTACAGGGGAATCAGCCCCAGCATTTT. This codes for CASSLSLQGNQPQHF.

In this sample, this clonotype turned up many times. The chain has TRBV7-9 and TRBJ1-2; a weak D match, TRBD1 (6 bases). The CDR3 is 16 residues long. Germline CDR1 SEHNR, CDR2 FQNEAQ (reference sequence). V shed 5 bases and J shed 4 bases, with 20 bases lying between them. CDR3 loop: CASSAVRRDTFYGYTF. The DNA of the CDR3 is TGTGCCAGCAGCGCAGTTCGGCGGGACACATTCTATGGCTACACCTTC.

The sample holds many counts of this clonotype. This chain connects TRBV9 to TRBJ1-6; no clear D. CDR1 is SGDLS, CDR2 YYNGEE, per germline. The CDR3 has 14 residues. V lost 0 bases to trimming and J lost 10 bases, with 11 bases between them. CDR3 residues: CASSVEFRGSPLHF. For the CDR3, the DNA is TGTGCCAGCAGCGTAGAGTTTCGTGGATCACCCCTCCACTTT.

This clonotype was detected a few times. The rearrangement joins TRBV20-1 to TRBJ2-4; 7 bases agree with TRBD1. Losses at the gene ends were 6 bases for V and 0 bases for J; bases not matched to a gene: 5. CDR1 and CDR2 (germline): DFQATT, SNEGSKA (reference sequence). The CDR3 runs 14 residues. The CDR3, as DNA: TGCAGTGCATGGGACAGCCAAGCCAAAAACATTCAGTACTTC. Amino acids: CSAWDSQAKNIQYF.

This clonotype was picked up a small number of times. V gene TRBV29-1 combines with J gene TRBJ2-2, with 9 bases fitting TRBD1. Germline CDR1 and CDR2: SQVTM and ANQGSEA. The CDR3 is made up of 14 amino acids. J lost 3 bases, V lost 7 bases, and 6 bases had no gene match. The CDR3 coding sequence is TGCAGCGCCTCACGGACAGGGGACACCGGGGAGCTGTTTTTT. As protein: CSASRTGDTGELFF.